This entry describes one TCR beta chain. CDR3 size: 16 residues. Germline CDR1 and CDR2: SNHLY and FYNNEI. V shed 8 bases, J shed 5 bases, and the junction held 15 bases outside the gene matches. Measured with immunoSEQ multiplex PCR; TCRdb has only the in-frame clones, and not every one. The sample yields some 45,000 clones, about 90% seen once. This specimen belongs to a study of blood T cell repertoires in COVID-19. Study summary: COVID-19 samples collected from the United States, Italy and Spain covered acute and convalescent phases. T cells, B-cell-depleted T cells, or PBMCs supplied cDNA or gDNA.

The sequenced material came from peripheral blood. V is TRBV2 and J is TRBJ2-1; 7 nucleotides align to TRBD2. The TCR originated in a man between 50 and 59 years old with active COVID-19. This CDR3 reads CASAPGSGNFDNEQFF. The CDR3 nucleotides read TGTGCCAGCGCCCCCGGAAGCGGGAACTTCGACAATGAGCAGTTCTTC.